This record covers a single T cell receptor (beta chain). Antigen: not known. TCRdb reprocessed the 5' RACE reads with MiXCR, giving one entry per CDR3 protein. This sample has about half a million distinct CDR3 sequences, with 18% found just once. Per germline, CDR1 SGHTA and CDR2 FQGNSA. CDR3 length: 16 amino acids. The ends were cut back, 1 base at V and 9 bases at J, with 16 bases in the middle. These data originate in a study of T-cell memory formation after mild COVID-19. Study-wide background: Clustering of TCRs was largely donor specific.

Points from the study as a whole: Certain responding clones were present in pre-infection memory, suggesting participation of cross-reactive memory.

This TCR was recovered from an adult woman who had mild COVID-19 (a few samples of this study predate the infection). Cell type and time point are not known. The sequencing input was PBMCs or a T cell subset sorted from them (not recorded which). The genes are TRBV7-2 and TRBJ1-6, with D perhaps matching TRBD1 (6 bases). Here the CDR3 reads CASSLGGPVASSPLHF. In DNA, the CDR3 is TGTGCCAGCAGCTTAGGGGGGCCGGTGGCAAGTTCACCCCTCCACTTT.